Described below is a single TCR beta chain sequence and its context. Its specificity is not known. This sample is part of a study of shared clonotypes between healthy human individuals. A CD45RA+ naive subset and a CD45RA-negative memory subset were split from CD4+ cells. Study-wide findings and caveats: Naive CD4 clonotypes were shared across a few donors at about 5%. A generally larger estimated richness was seen in naive subsets than in memory subsets.

The germline V gene encodes CDR1 SGHTA and CDR2 FQGTGA. Trimming pared 5 bases from V and 4 bases from J, leaving 17 bases between. The CDR3 length is 16 residues. For each subset, genomic DNA was distributed in equal portions over several immunoSEQ plates. Only in-frame clones appear in the TCRdb table, and some are missing; sequencing was by immunoSEQ multiplex PCR. The sample has approximately 980,000 clones, around three quarters seen once. The gene calls are TRBV7-3 and TRBJ1-4; unclear D gene. The sequence derives from a man between 18 and 29 years old in good health. Sequencing input: memory CD4+ T cells sorted from blood. Specified subset: CD45RA-negative fraction. The CDR3 is CASSPPCWVYNEKLFF. CDR3 sequence (DNA): TGTGCCAGCAGCCCCCCTTGCTGGGTGTATAATGAAAAACTGTTTTTT.